Listed below are T cell receptor beta chains from one sample, sequenced in a study of T cells expressing NK-cell markers. For each CDR3 protein, TCRdb gives one entry from its re-call of the 5' RACE reads, without DNA. This sample's clone table lists fewer than 300,000 distinct CDR3 sequences. Source material: blood T cells: a sorted CD56 or NKG2C T cell subset, CD4+ or CD8+ T cells, or bulk PBMC T cells (not recorded which). The source is a woman aged 18-69 years in good health. The CDR3 runs from the conserved cysteine through the conserved F or W. Each record gives: J gene, CDR3 length, V gene, CDR3 protein.

TRBJ2-5	16	TRBV12-3/TRBV12-4	CASSLAGGRARETQYF
TRBJ2-7	13	TRBV29-1	CSVSTGRSYEQYF
TRBJ2-1	14	TRBV5-1	CASSSGQGQGEQFF
TRBJ2-1	17	TRBV20-1	CSARDPEWTSGRGEQFF
TRBJ2-7	13	TRBV7-3	CASSPPDSYEQYF
TRBJ2-3	15	TRBV7-2	CASSLATVSTDTQYF
TRBJ2-1	14	TRBV11-2	CASSLGSGGYEQFF
TRBJ2-1	15	TRBV7-2	CASSVSGANYNEQFF
TRBJ2-1	15	TRBV20-1	CSAKSGTGTYNEQFF
TRBJ2-1	13	TRBV20-1	CSASDQLAGGKFF
TRBJ2-3	19	TRBV20-1	CSAQPAGLAGGRGADTQYF
TRBJ1-2	14	TRBV14	CASSQDLRYYGYTF
TRBJ2-3	14	TRBV10-3	CAISEGLAADTQYF
TRBJ2-3	14	TRBV9	CASSVGGVYDTQYF
TRBJ1-4	15	TRBV12-3/TRBV12-4	CASRPGFPTNEKLFF
TRBJ1-2	11	TRBV12-3/TRBV12-4	CASSLGGKCLF
TRBJ2-4	17	TRBV5-1	CASSGDGGQLAKNIQYF
TRBJ2-7	15	TRBV27	CASSLGGQGAYEQYF
TRBJ2-5	14	TRBV10-3	CAISVGAPQETQYF
TRBJ2-5	16	TRBV5-1	CASSSQRTSLAETQYF
TRBJ2-5	16	TRBV6-1	CASSRRGLAVLETQYF
TRBJ1-1	14	TRBV3-1	CASSQAGYGTEAFF
TRBJ2-1	15	TRBV2	CASRRQGTDNNEQFF
TRBJ2-7	15	TRBV5-1	CASSLVTGGLDEQYF
TRBJ2-5	14	TRBV3-1	CASSPSGMQETQYF
TRBJ2-1	15	TRBV6-4	CASSEILSSYNEQFF
TRBJ1-2	12	TRBV6-5	CASSYQGYGYTF
TRBJ2-2	15	TRBV28	CASSLRLAGAGELFF
TRBJ1-1	15	TRBV20-1	CSARDRAGMNTEAFF
TRBJ2-1	14	TRBV4-1	CASSHNPPGHEQFF
TRBJ1-1	14	TRBV2	CASSSETVNTEAFF